The 15 T cell receptor beta chains in this list originate from one sample, sequenced in a study of cytomegalovirus exposure and HLA in healthy donors. Produced via immunoSEQ multiplex PCR; TCRdb's table is partial and in-frame only. The sample has 50,000 to 80,000 clones, around 88% seen once. The sequenced sample consisted of PBMCs. Every receptor here comes from a woman in her late teens or twenties in good health and CMV-seronegative.

The CDR3 sequence is CAISESGTADQPQHF. CDR3 DNA: TGTGCCATCAGTGAGTCAGGGACAGCCGATCAGCCCCAGCATTTT. The J gene is TRBJ1-5, the V gene TRBV10-3; 7 bases match TRBD1. V lost 0 bases and J lost 5; bases outside the gene matches: 4. From germline, CDR1 is ENHRY and CDR2 SYGVKD. The CDR3 runs to 15 residues.

This clone was seen a single time. This chain joins TRBV5-1 and TRBJ1-1; unclear D gene. V gave up 0 bases and J gave up 1 base, with 10 bases separating them. In germline, CDR1 is SGHRS, CDR2 YFSETQ. The length of the CDR3 is 15 residues. The CDR3 region is CASSLAQIKNTEAFF. In nucleotides, the CDR3 is TGCGCCAGCAGCTTGGCCCAGATAAAGAACACTGAAGCTTTCTTT.

The chain carries TRBV28 and TRBJ1-1; 7 bases line up with TRBD1. Germline CDR1 is MDHEN and CDR2 is SYDVKM. This CDR3 is 13 amino acids long. V lost 8 bases to trimming and J lost 10 bases; unmatched junction nucleotides: 13. The CDR3 DNA reads TGTGCCAGCTCCTTGGCAGGGGGTTTCTCAGCTTTCTTT. Translating it yields CASSLAGGFSAFF.

This chain connects TRBV4-1 to TRBJ2-1; possibly TRBD2 for D (7 bases). This CDR3 contains 17 residues. Germline V gene data show CDR1 as MGHRA and CDR2 as YSYEKL. Trimming took off 2 bases at V and 0 bases at J, with 14 bases between the two ends. The CDR3 DNA reads as TGCGCCAGCAGCCAAAGGGGGGGTCCAAGCTCCTACAATGAGCAGTTCTTC. Translating it yields CASSQRGGPSSYNEQFF.

In this sample, this clone turned up once. The chain couples TRBV27 to TRBJ2-3; TRBD2 is a possible D gene (6 bases). Germline assignment: CDR1 MNHEY and CDR2 SMNVEV (reference sequence). This CDR3 is 15 amino acids long. V gave up 8 bases and J gave up 7 bases, with 22 bases separating them. The CDR3 reads CASRQSGPPDYTQYF. The CDR3 DNA follows: TGTGCCAGCCGACAAAGCGGGCCCCCTGATTATACGCAGTATTTT.

The V and J genes are TRBV5-1 and TRBJ1-2, with 8 nucleotides matching TRBD1. CDR1 and CDR2 from the germline V gene are SGHRS and YFSETQ. The junction had 6 bases not matched to a gene; V was cut back by 0 bases and J by 2 bases. The CDR3 covers 16 residues. CDR3 sequence (DNA): TGCGCCAGCAGCTTGGCGGACAGGGCTGGAAACTATGGCTACACCTTC. Protein product: CASSLADRAGNYGYTF. Full variable domain (missing parts from reference TRBV5-1 and TRBJ1-2): KAGVTQTPRYLIKTRGQQVTLSCSPISGHRSVSWYQQTPGQGLQFLFEYFSETQRNKGNFPGRFSGRQFSNSRSEMNVSTLELGDSALYLCASSLADRAGNYGYTFGSGTRLTVV.

V is TRBV4-3 and J is TRBJ2-3; 11 nucleotides line up with TRBD2. This CDR3 is built from 15 residues. Germline-derived CDR1 and CDR2 are LGHNA and YSLEER. Trimming removed 4 bases from V and 6 bases from J; junction bases left unmatched: 6. CDR3 nucleotides: TGCGCCAGCAGCCCTAGCGGGGGGCCGTGGGATACGCAGTATTTT. Its translation: CASSPSGGPWDTQYF.

This clone is a singleton in its sample. The rearrangement uses TRBV7-8 and TRBJ2-3; possible D gene TRBD2, 5 bases. V lost 0 bases and J 2 bases, leaving 12 bases between the germline ends. The CDR3 contains 16 residues. Germline-derived CDR1 and CDR2 are SGHVS and FQNEAQ. The CDR3 sequence is CASSLARLALTDTQYF. The DNA for the CDR3 is TGTGCCAGCAGCTTAGCGAGGCTAGCCCTCACAGATACGCAGTATTTT.

The rearrangement links TRBV11-2 to TRBJ2-1; 10 nucleotides align to TRBD2. V lost 4 bases, J lost 7 bases, and 13 bases stayed unmatched. The CDR3 extends over 17 amino acids. The germline CDR1 and CDR2 sequences are SGHAT and FQNNGV. In DNA, the CDR3 is TGTGCCAGCAGCTCCTCCGGACTAGCGGCATTTAGTAATGAGCAGTTCTTC. Amino acids: CASSSSGLAAFSNEQFF.

The CDR3 loop reads CASSVAASGLTLTDTQYF. The CDR3, as DNA: TGTGCCAGCAGCGTAGCGGCTAGCGGACTAACACTCACAGATACGCAGTATTTT. This chain connects TRBV9 to TRBJ2-3; the match to TRBD2 covers 7 bases. The CDR3 has 18 residues. With 0 bases clipped from V and 2 bases from J, the junction kept 12 bases outside the gene matches. Per the germline V gene, CDR1 is SGDLS and CDR2 is YYNGEE.

The chain links TRBV4-1 to TRBJ2-5; TRBD1 matches at 9 bases. With the DNA end fitting TRBJ2-7 better, the J assignment may be wrong. Germline CDR1 and CDR2: MGHRA and YSYEKL. This CDR3 spans 18 amino acids. CDR3 nucleotides: TGCGCCAGCAGCCAAGCCTCCCAGGGGACAGGGTTCTCCTACGAGCAGTACTTC. Amino acid sequence: CASSQASQGTGFSYEQYF.

The chain is built from TRBV13 and TRBJ1-1; a weak D match, TRBD1 (6 bases). V was pared by 5 bases and J by 1 base, with 17 bases between. The CDR3 length is 16 residues. Germline lookup yields CDR1 PRHDT and CDR2 FYEKMQ (reference sequence). CDR3 residues: CASSRTQQGPNTEAFF. The CDR3 bases are TGTGCCAGCAGCAGAACCCAACAGGGCCCGAACACTGAAGCTTTCTTT.

The gene calls are TRBV4-1 and TRBJ2-3, with D tentatively TRBD1 (6 bases). There are 14 residues in the CDR3. Trimming shortened V by 2 bases and J by 6 bases, and 12 bases separated the two germline ends. Looked up from germline, CDR1 is MGHRA and CDR2 is YSYEKL. CDR3 nucleotide sequence: TGCGCCAGCAGCCAATACCCAGGGGCGGATACGCAGTATTTT. It is translated as CASSQYPGADTQYF.

The V gene is TRBV6-6, the J gene TRBJ1-4; 9 positions match TRBD1. V lost 0 bases and J lost 7; bases outside the gene matches: 3. The CDR3 has 15 amino acids. Germline V gene data show CDR1 as MNHNY and CDR2 as SVGAGI (reference sequence). CDR3 nucleotide sequence: TGTGCCAGCAGTTACTCACAGGGGGCTTCTGAAAAACTGTTTTTT. This gives the protein CASSYSQGASEKLFF.

The chain employs TRBV6-5 and TRBJ1-2; D not resolved. CDR1 and CDR2 from the germline V gene are MNHEY and SVGAGI. This CDR3 spans 15 amino acids. V gave up 4 bases and J gave up 0 bases, with 12 bases separating them. The CDR3 reads CASSFSERPNYGYTF. The CDR3 DNA reads as TGTGCCAGCAGTTTTAGCGAGCGCCCTAACTATGGCTACACCTTC.